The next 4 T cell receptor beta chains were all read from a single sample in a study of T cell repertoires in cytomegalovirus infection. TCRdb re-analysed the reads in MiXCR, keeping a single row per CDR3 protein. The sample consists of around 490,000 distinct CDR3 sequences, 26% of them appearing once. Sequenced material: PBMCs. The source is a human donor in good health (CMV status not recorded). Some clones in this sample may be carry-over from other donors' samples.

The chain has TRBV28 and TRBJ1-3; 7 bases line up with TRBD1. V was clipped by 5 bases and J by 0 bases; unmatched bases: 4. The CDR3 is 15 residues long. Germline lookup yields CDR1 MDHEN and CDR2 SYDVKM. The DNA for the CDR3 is TGTGCCAGCAGTGAGACAGGGTTCTCTGGAAACACCATATATTTT. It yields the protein CASSETGFSGNTIYF. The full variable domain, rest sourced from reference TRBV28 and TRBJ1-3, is DVKVTQSSRYLVKRTGEKVFLECVQDMDHENMFWYRQDPGLGLRLIYFSYDVKMKEKGDIPEGYSVSREKKERFSLILESASTNQTSMYLCASSETGFSGNTIYFGEGSWLTVV.

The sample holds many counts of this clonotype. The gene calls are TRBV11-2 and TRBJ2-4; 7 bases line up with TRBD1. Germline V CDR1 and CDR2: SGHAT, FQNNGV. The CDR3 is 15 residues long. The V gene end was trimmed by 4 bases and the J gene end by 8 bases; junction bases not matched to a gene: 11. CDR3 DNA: TGTGCCAGCAGCTCAAGTACAGGGGTACGCGACATTCAGTACTTC. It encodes CASSSSTGVRDIQYF.

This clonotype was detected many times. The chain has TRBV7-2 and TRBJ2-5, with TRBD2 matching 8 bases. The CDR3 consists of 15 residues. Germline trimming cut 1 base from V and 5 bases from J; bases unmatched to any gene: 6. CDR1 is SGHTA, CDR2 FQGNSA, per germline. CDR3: CASSLGTGGKETQYF. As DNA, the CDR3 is TGTGCCAGCAGCTTAGGGACGGGAGGGAAGGAGACCCAGTACTTC.

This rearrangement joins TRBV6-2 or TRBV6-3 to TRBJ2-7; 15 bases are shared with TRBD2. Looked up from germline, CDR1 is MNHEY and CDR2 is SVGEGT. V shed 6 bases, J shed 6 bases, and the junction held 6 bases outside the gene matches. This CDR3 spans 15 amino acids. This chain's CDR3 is CASSLGLAGGSEQYV. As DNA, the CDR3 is TGTGCCAGCAGCTTGGGACTAGCGGGAGGAAGCGAGCAGTACGTC.